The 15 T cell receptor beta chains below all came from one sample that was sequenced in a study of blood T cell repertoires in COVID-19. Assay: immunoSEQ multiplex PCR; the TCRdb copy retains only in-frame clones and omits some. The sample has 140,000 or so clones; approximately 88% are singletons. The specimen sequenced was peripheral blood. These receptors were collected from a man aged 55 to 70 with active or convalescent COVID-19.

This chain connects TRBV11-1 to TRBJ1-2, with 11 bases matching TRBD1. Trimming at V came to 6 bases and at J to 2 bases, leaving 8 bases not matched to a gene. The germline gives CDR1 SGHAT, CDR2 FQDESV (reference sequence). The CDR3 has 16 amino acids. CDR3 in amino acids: CASRPMDRGQNYGYTF. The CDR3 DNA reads TGTGCCAGCAGACCAATGGACAGGGGGCAGAACTATGGCTACACCTTC.

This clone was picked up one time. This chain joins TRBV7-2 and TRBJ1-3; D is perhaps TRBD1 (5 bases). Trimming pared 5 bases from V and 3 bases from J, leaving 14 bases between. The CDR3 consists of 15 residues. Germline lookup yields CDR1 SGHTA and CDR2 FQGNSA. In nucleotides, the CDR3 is TGTGCCAGCAGCCTGGGCGGGGCCGGTGGAAACACCATATATTTT. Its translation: CASSLGGAGGNTIYF.

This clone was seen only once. This chain's CDR3 is CATSDLASGSTDTQYF. The CDR3 coding sequence is TGTGCCACCAGTGATTTGGCTAGCGGGAGCACAGATACGCAGTATTTT. The rearrangement uses TRBV24-1 and TRBJ2-3; 8 nucleotides match TRBD2. Germline lookup yields CDR1 KGHDR and CDR2 SFDVKD. With V trimmed by 0 bases and J by 0 bases, 1 base remained unmatched. This CDR3 spans 16 amino acids.

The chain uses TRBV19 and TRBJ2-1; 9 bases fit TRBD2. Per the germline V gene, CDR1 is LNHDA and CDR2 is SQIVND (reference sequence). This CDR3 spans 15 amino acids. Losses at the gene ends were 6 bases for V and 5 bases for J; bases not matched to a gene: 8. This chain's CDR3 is CASRVVAGVNNEQFF. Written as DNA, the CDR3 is TGTGCCAGTAGGGTGGTAGCGGGAGTTAACAATGAGCAGTTCTTC.

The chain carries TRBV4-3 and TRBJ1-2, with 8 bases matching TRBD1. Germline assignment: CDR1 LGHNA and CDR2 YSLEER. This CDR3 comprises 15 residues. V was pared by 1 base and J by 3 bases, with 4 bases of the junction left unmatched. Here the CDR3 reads CASSQGQGRDYGYTF. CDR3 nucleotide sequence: TGCGCCAGCAGCCAAGGACAGGGGAGGGACTATGGCTACACCTTC.

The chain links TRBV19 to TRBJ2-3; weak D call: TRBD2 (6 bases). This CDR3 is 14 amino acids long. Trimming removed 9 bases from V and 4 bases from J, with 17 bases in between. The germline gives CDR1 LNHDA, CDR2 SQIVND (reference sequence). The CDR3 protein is CASSRLDAADTQYF. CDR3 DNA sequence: TGTGCCAGCTCCCGACTAGATGCTGCAGATACGCAGTATTTT.

CDR3 in amino acids: CASSLLEGGGYTF. CDR3 bases: TGCGCCAGCAGCTTGTTGGAGGGCGGTGGCTACACCTTC. The V and J genes are TRBV5-1 and TRBJ1-2, with unresolved D. V was cut by 1 base and J by 7 bases, with 11 bases left in between. The germline V gene has CDR1 SGHRS and CDR2 YFSETQ. The CDR3 spans 13 residues.

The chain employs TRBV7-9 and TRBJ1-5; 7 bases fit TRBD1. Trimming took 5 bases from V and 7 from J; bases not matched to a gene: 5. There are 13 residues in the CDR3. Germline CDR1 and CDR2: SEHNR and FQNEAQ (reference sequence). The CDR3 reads CASSPTGLQPQHF. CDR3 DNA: TGTGCCAGCAGCCCGACAGGGCTGCAGCCCCAGCATTTT.

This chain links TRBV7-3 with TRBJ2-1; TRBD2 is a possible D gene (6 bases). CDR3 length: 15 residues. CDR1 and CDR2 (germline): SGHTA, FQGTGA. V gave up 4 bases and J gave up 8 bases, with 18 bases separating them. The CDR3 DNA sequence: TGTGCCAGCAGCTCAGGGCCCGCGAGGAGGGATGAGCAGTTCTTC. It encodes CASSSGPARRDEQFF. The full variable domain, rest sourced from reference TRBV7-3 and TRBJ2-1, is GAGVSQTPSNKVTEKGKYVELRCDPISGHTALYWYRQSLGQGPEFLIYFQGTGAADDSGLPNDRFFAVRPEGSVSTLKIQRTERGDSAVYLCASSSGPARRDEQFFGPGTRLTVL.

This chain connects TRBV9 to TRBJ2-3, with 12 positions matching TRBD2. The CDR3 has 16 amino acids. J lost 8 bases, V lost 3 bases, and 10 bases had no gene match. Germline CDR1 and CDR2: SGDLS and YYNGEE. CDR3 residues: CASSGGTSGPGGTQYF. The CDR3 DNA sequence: TGTGCCAGCAGCGGAGGGACTAGCGGGCCGGGAGGTACGCAGTATTTT.

Here the CDR3 DNA reads TGTGCCAGCAGCTTAAACGGGGGGTCGAACACCGGGGAGCTGTTTTTT. Its protein product is CASSLNGGSNTGELFF. The chain recombines TRBV11-2 with TRBJ2-2; 7 nucleotides line up with TRBD2. The CDR3 loop spans 16 amino acids. Germline CDR1 reads SGHAT; CDR2 reads FQNNGV. The V segment lost 2 bases and the J segment 0 bases; nucleotides outside the gene matches: 3.

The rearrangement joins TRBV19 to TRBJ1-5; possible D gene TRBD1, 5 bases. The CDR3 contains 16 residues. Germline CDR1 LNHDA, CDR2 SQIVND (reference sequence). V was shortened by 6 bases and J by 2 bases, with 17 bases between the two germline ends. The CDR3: CASRYRDSGGNQPQHF. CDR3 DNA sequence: TGTGCCAGTAGATATCGGGACTCGGGAGGCAATCAGCCCCAGCATTTT. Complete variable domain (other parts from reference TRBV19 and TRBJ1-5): DGGITQSPKYLFRKEGQNVTLSCEQNLNHDAMYWYRQDPGQGLRLIYYSQIVNDFQKGDIAEGYSVSREKKESFPLTVTSAQKNPTAFYLCASRYRDSGGNQPQHFGDGTRLSIL.

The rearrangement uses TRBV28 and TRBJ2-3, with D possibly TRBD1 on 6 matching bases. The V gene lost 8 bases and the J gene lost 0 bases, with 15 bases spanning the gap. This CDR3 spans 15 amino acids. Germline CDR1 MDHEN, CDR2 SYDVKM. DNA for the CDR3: TGTGCCAGCCGAGACAGGATCACTAGCACAGATACGCAGTATTTT. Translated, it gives CASRDRITSTDTQYF.

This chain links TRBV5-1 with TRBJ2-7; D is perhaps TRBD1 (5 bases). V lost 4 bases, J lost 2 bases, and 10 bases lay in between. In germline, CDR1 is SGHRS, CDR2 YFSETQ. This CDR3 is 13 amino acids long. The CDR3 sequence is CASSGGHAYEQYF. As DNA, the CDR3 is TGCGCCAGCAGCGGCGGACATGCCTACGAGCAGTACTTC.

CDR3 protein: CASSLSLQNIGYTF. CDR3 bases: TGCGCCAGCAGCCTATCATTGCAGAACATCGGCTACACCTTC. The chain joins TRBV4-3 to TRBJ1-2; D not certain. Trimming took off 4 bases at V and 8 bases at J, with 17 bases between the two ends. The CDR3 consists of 14 residues. Germline CDR1 and CDR2: LGHNA and YSLEER.